Presented here are 19 T cell receptor beta chains from one specimen sequenced in a study of shared clonotypes between healthy human individuals. The table came from immunoSEQ multiplex PCR; TCRdb's copy has only in-frame clones and leaves some out. The table has 450,000 to 600,000 clones, roughly 85% seen once. Sequencing was done on a sample of PBMCs. The receptors originated from a woman between 35 and 50 years old in good health. Some clones in this sample may be carry-over from other donors' samples.

This clone appeared a few times. The chain uses TRBV5-1 and TRBJ1-5; 8 bases agree with TRBD1. There are 17 residues in the CDR3. The germline V gene has CDR1 SGHRS and CDR2 YFSETQ. With 0 bases clipped from V and 2 bases from J, the junction kept 7 bases outside the gene matches. The CDR3 loop reads CASSLAGGGGGNQPQHF. The CDR3 DNA follows: TGCGCCAGCAGCTTGGCAGGGGGCGGAGGGGGCAATCAGCCCCAGCATTTT.

The chain carries TRBV18 and TRBJ2-7, with a tentative D call TRBD2 (6 bases). Germline V CDR1 and CDR2: KGHSH, LQKENI. Trimming removed 8 bases at V and 4 bases at J, with 21 bases between. CDR3 length: 15 residues. In nucleotides, the CDR3 is TGTGCCAGCCAAAGCTCCACTAGCAGACTGTACGAGCAGTACTTC. It yields the protein CASQSSTSRLYEQYF.

This chain connects TRBV18 to TRBJ1-4, with TRBD1 matching 10 bases. The trim removed 4 bases at V and 7 bases at J, leaving 6 bases unmatched. This CDR3 is 15 amino acids long. Germline V gene data show CDR1 as KGHSH and CDR2 as LQKENI. CDR3 amino acids: CASSLQTGGLEKLFF. In DNA, the CDR3 is TGTGCCAGCTCACTCCAGACAGGGGGCCTTGAAAAACTGTTTTTT.

This sequence joins TRBV2 and TRBJ1-1; D might be TRBD1 (6 bases). The germline V and J ends were trimmed by 4 bases and 4 bases, with 25 bases remaining between them. The V gene's germline CDR1 is SNHLY and CDR2 FYNNEI. The CDR3 runs to 18 residues. CDR3 sequence reads: CASSALRAAGEKGTEAFF. The CDR3 DNA reads TGTGCCAGCAGTGCACTCCGAGCGGCAGGGGAGAAGGGCACTGAAGCTTTCTTT.

The chain recombines TRBV7-2 with TRBJ1-4, with D uncertain. V lost 4 bases and J 0 bases, leaving 18 bases between the germline ends. In germline, CDR1 is SGHTA, CDR2 FQGNSA. The CDR3 spans 18 residues. CDR3 sequence reads: CASSSESNGFATNEKLFF. DNA for the CDR3: TGTGCCAGCAGCTCGGAGTCGAACGGCTTCGCAACTAATGAAAAACTGTTTTTT.

As to this clone: The same CDR3 is also encoded by other DNA sequences in this sample. The chain combines TRBV28 with TRBJ2-7; no firm D call. The CDR3 totals 13 residues. Germline V gene lookup returns CDR1 MDHEN and CDR2 SYDVKM. V lost 5 bases, J lost 0 bases, and 8 bases lay in between. CDR3 nucleotide sequence: TGTGCCAGCAGTCCACCGAGCTCCTACGAGCAGTACTTC. Its protein is CASSPPSSYEQYF. Drawing the rest from reference TRBV28 and TRBJ2-7, the complete variable domain is DVKVTQSSRYLVKRTGEKVFLECVQDMDHENMFWYRQDPGLGLRLIYFSYDVKMKEKGDIPEGYSVSREKKERFSLILESASTNQTSMYLCASSPPSSYEQYFGPGTRLTVT.

This chain joins TRBV2 and TRBJ2-5, with 11 bases aligning to TRBD2. CDR1 and CDR2 from the germline V gene are SNHLY and FYNNEI. V dropped 6 bases and J dropped 5; count of bases not matched to a gene: 5. The CDR3 runs 14 residues. CDR3 coding DNA: TGTGCCAGCAGACTACTAGCGGGAGTGGAGACCCAGTACTTC. It encodes CASRLLAGVETQYF.

The chain links TRBV19 to TRBJ2-1, with TRBD2 identical over 8 bases. The CDR3 spans 13 residues. Germline assignment: CDR1 LNHDA and CDR2 SQIVND (reference sequence). V trimming: 5 bases; J trimming: 9 bases; junction bases outside the gene matches: 6. For the CDR3, the DNA is TGTGCCAGTAGTTCCGGGAGGGCCTTTGAGCAGTTCTTC. This gives the protein CASSSGRAFEQFF.

This chain uses TRBV4-3 with TRBJ1-1; D may be TRBD1 (5 bases). Germline CDR1 LGHNA, CDR2 YSLEER. The CDR3 has 14 amino acids. Trimming cost V 0 bases and J 1 base, with 6 bases left between them. CDR3 DNA sequence: TGCGCCAGCAGCCAAGAGGGACCGAACACTGAAGCTTTCTTT. As protein: CASSQEGPNTEAFF.

The rearrangement uses TRBV29-1 and TRBJ2-5; D is possibly TRBD1 or TRBD2 (5 bases each). Germline V lookup: CDR1 SQVTM, CDR2 ANQGSEA. The V end was cut by 6 bases, the J end by 5 bases, with 10 bases between. The CDR3 runs to 11 residues. The CDR3: CSVVWGETQYF. CDR3 coding DNA: TGCAGCGTGGTTTGGGGGGAGACCCAGTACTTC.

V is TRBV7-2 and J is TRBJ1-2; D is unresolved. Germline-derived CDR1 and CDR2 are SGHTA and FQGNSA. The CDR3 consists of 13 residues. V shed 7 bases and J shed 4 bases, with 13 bases lying between them. Written as DNA, the CDR3 is TGTGCCAGCACCACTCACGTGGGCTATGGCTACACCTTC. Amino acid sequence: CASTTHVGYGYTF.

CDR3 in amino acids: CASSQLAGGTGELFF. CDR3 in DNA: TGTGCCAGCAGCCAACTGGCCGGGGGGACCGGGGAGCTGTTTTTT. The chain couples TRBV4-2 to TRBJ2-2; 7 nucleotides line up with TRBD2. Germline V gene sequence: CDR1 LGHNA, CDR2 YNFKEQ. V trimming: 2 bases; J trimming: 5 bases; junction bases outside the gene matches: 5. CDR3 size: 15 residues.

V usage is TRBV27 and J usage is TRBJ2-5; D not certain. Near its end, the DNA agrees better with TRBJ2-7, so the J call may be wrong. Germline V CDR1 and CDR2: MNHEY, SMNVEV (reference sequence). This CDR3 comprises 12 residues. The CDR3 coding sequence is TGTGCCAGCAGTTTATTCGGCGACGAGCAGTACTTC. Residues: CASSLFGDEQYF.

This clone was counted a few times. This rearrangement joins TRBV9 to TRBJ2-1; D is perhaps TRBD1 (5 bases). The ends were cut back, 0 bases at V and 8 bases at J, with 18 bases in the middle. The length of the CDR3 is 16 residues. Germline V gives CDR1 SGDLS, CDR2 YYNGEE. The CDR3 spells CASSVVWGQGSDEQFF. CDR3 nucleotide sequence: TGTGCCAGCAGCGTAGTGTGGGGTCAGGGAAGCGATGAGCAGTTCTTC.

This rearrangement joins TRBV2 to TRBJ2-5; D is uncertain. Trimming removed 7 bases from V and 3 bases from J, with 15 bases in between. CDR3 length: 14 residues. CDR1 is SNHLY, CDR2 FYNNEI, per germline. The CDR3 bases are TGTGCCAGCACATCTGGGTATTCGGAAGAGACCCAGTACTTC. The encoded protein is CASTSGYSEETQYF. The whole variable domain, filled in from reference TRBV2 and TRBJ2-5, reads EPEVTQTPSHQVTQMGQEVILRCVPISNHLYFYWYRQILGQKVEFLVSFYNNEISEKSEIFDDQFSVERPDGSNFTLKIRSTKLEDSAMYFCASTSGYSEETQYFGPGTRLLVL.

This clone appeared a single time. The chain links TRBV19 to TRBJ2-7, with 12 nucleotides matching TRBD1. The germline V gene has CDR1 LNHDA and CDR2 SQIVND (reference sequence). This CDR3 has 14 amino acids. The ends lost 6 bases at V and 3 bases at J; junction bases unmatched: 3. The CDR3 protein is CASSGTGGFYEQYF. CDR3 DNA: TGTGCCAGTAGCGGGACAGGGGGCTTCTACGAGCAGTACTTC. Using reference TRBV19 and TRBJ2-7 for the parts outside the CDR3, the full variable domain is DGGITQSPKYLFRKEGQNVTLSCEQNLNHDAMYWYRQDPGQGLRLIYYSQIVNDFQKGDIAEGYSVSREKKESFPLTVTSAQKNPTAFYLCASSGTGGFYEQYFGPGTRLTVT.

This chain connects TRBV28 to TRBJ1-1; 11 positions agree with TRBD1. V shed 4 bases, J shed 1 base, and the junction held 8 bases outside the gene matches. The CDR3 runs 17 residues. Germline V gives CDR1 MDHEN, CDR2 SYDVKM. CDR3 region: CASSSPPGQGGNTEAFF. In nucleotides, the CDR3 is TGTGCCAGCAGTTCCCCCCCGGGACAGGGGGGGAACACTGAAGCTTTCTTT.

V gene TRBV29-1 combines with J gene TRBJ2-5, with D uncertain. Per the germline V gene, CDR1 is SQVTM and CDR2 is ANQGSEA. Between the trimmed V and J ends, which lost 7 bases and 1 base, there was a span of 19 bases. The CDR3 is 15 residues long. As DNA, the CDR3 is TGCAGCGGGGTCCCACGTGGGGTCCTCCAAGAGACCCAGTACTTC. Encoded protein: CSGVPRGVLQETQYF.

The J gene is TRBJ2-5, the V gene TRBV11-2; 9 nucleotides line up with TRBD2. V gave up 1 base and J gave up 5 bases; unmatched junction bases: 8. From germline, CDR1 is SGHAT and CDR2 FQNNGV. This CDR3 region has 16 residues. The CDR3 sequence: CASSLGGGRAGETQYF. As DNA, the CDR3 is TGTGCCAGCAGCTTAGGCGGCGGGAGGGCCGGTGAGACCCAGTACTTC.